A selection of T cell receptor beta chains follows, all from one sample in a study of control samples from healthy donors and cancer patients. The assay was immunoSEQ multiplex PCR, and TCRdb's table has in-frame clones only and misses some. The table lists 90,000 to 100,000 clones, 70% to 80% of them singletons. Sequenced material: blood. The source of these receptors is a woman in her 30s in good health. CDR3s include the opening cysteine and the closing phenylalanine or tryptophan. A D gene is named only where the DNA matches it firmly. Not all rows give a size; the values are once, few, many and, for expanded clones, a class.

j_call d_call cdr3_length clone_size v_call cdr3_nt cdr3_aa
TRBJ1-4 TRBD1 14 - TRBV3-1/TRBV3-2 TGTGCCAGCAGCCCAGGACAGGGTGGCGAAAAACTGTTTTTT CASSPGQGGEKLFF
TRBJ2-7 - 14 - TRBV10-1 TGCGCCAGCAGTGGGCAGGGCTGGACGTACGAGCAGTACTTC CASSGQGWTYEQYF
TRBJ1-2 - 14 few TRBV19 TGTGCCAGTATCACCGGTCCGGGAAACTATGGCTACACCTTC CASITGPGNYGYTF
TRBJ1-1 - 15 - TRBV9 TGTGCCAGCAGCGTAGGGGTCAGGGTTGGCACTGAAGCTTTCTTT CASSVGVRVGTEAFF
TRBJ2-5 TRBD2 14 - TRBV19 TGTGCCAGTAGTGGGACTAGCGGGGGAGAGACCCAGTACTTC CASSGTSGGETQYF
TRBJ2-1 - 13 - TRBV12-3/TRBV12-4 TGTGCCAGCAGTGGCCGGGCCTACAATGAGCAGTTCTTC CASSGRAYNEQFF
TRBJ1-3 - 13 - TRBV19 TGTGCCAGTAGTACGTTACCTGGAAACACCATATATTTT CASSTLPGNTIYF
TRBJ2-2 - 13 many TRBV4-2 TGTGCCAGCAGCCAAGGGTACACCGGGGAGCTGTTTTTT CASSQGYTGELFF
TRBJ2-5 - 10 once TRBV2 TGTGCCAGCAGCCAAGAGACCCAGTACTTC CASSQETQYF
TRBJ1-2 TRBD1 14 - TRBV3-1/TRBV3-2 TGTGCCAGCAGCCTGGGACAGGGGGGCTATGGCTACACCTTC CASSLGQGGYGYTF
TRBJ2-3 - 14 - TRBV10-3 TGTGCCATCAGTAGGGACTTCTCGGTGGATACGCAGTATTTT CAISRDFSVDTQYF
TRBJ1-6 - 16 - TRBV3-1/TRBV3-2 TGTGCCAGCAGCTTTAGGCCGAGCTCCTATAATTCACCCCTCCACTTT CASSFRPSSYNSPLHF
TRBJ1-2 - 12 - TRBV18 TGTGCCAGCTCGCAGGACAGCTATGGCTACACCTTC CASSQDSYGYTF
TRBJ2-7 TRBD1 19 - TRBV5-8 TGTGCCAGCAGCACCGGACAGGGAGTACTGAGGCTTCCATCCTACGAGCAGTACTTC CASSTGQGVLRLPSYEQYF
TRBJ2-7 TRBD1 15 - TRBV6-2/TRBV6-3 TGTGCCAGCAGTTACTCGGAGACAGGGACCTACGAGCAGTACTTC CASSYSETGTYEQYF
TRBJ2-7 - 13 - TRBV27 TGTGCCAGCAGTTTATCGCCCATTTACGAGCAGTACTTC CASSLSPIYEQYF
TRBJ2-2 TRBD1 17 - TRBV4-3 TGCGCCAGCAGCCAAGTTAGGGACAGGGCCGTGACCGGGGAGCTGTTTTTT CASSQVRDRAVTGELFF
TRBJ2-3 TRBD2 15 - TRBV4-2 TGTGCCAGCAGCTTTACGGGGGGTACCACAGATACGCAGTATTTT CASSFTGGTTDTQYF
TRBJ2-7 TRBD1 13 - TRBV7-3 TGTGCCAGCAGCTCCCGACAACAGGGGTACAAGTACTTC CASSSRQQGYKYF
TRBJ2-2 - 15 - TRBV5-1 TGCGCCAGCAGCCCCCTGAGGGGGGGGGACGGGGAGCTGTTTTTT CASSPLRGGDGELFF
TRBJ2-3 TRBD1 12 - TRBV29-1 TGCAGCGTTGAACAGGGGGTGGATACGCAGTATTTT CSVEQGVDTQYF
TRBJ1-5 - 15 - TRBV18 TGTGCCAGCTCACCTCGGGCAGGGGAAAGCCAGCCCCAGCATTTT CASSPRAGESQPQHF
TRBJ2-7 TRBD2 14 - TRBV6-5 TGTGCCAGCAGCGCCGGGACTAGCCCCTACGAGCAGTACTTC CASSAGTSPYEQYF
TRBJ1-4 - 16 - TRBV6-6 TGTGCCAGCAGTTACTCCTCGACGAACTCTAATGAAAAACTGTTTTTT CASSYSSTNSNEKLFF
TRBJ2-3 - 13 - TRBV7-9 TGTGCCAGCAGCTTACAGGGCACAGATACGCAGTATTTT CASSLQGTDTQYF
TRBJ1-1 TRBD1 15 - TRBV5-4 TGTGCCAGCAGCGTGACAGGGGGCCGGAACACTGAAGCTTTCTTT CASSVTGGRNTEAFF
TRBJ1-5 - 13 - TRBV30 TGTGCCTGGAGACAAGGGTCCCATCAGCCCCAGCATTTT CAWRQGSHQPQHF
TRBJ1-1 - 15 once TRBV6-5 TGTGCCAGCAGTTACTCGATTGCCGCGAACACTGAAGCTTTCTTT CASSYSIAANTEAFF
TRBJ1-5 - 16 - TRBV19 TGTGCCAGTAGTAATCTCAGGGCTTATAGCAATCAGCCCCAGCATTTT CASSNLRAYSNQPQHF
TRBJ1-3 - 13 - TRBV19 TGTGCCAGTAAAGCAGGTCCTGGAAACACCATATATTTT CASKAGPGNTIYF
TRBJ1-1 - 15 - TRBV4-3 TGCGCCAGCAGCCAAGAGTCGGGGTTGGGCACTGAAGCTTTCTTT CASSQESGLGTEAFF
TRBJ2-7 - 14 few TRBV7-6 TGTGCCAGCAGCATTTCACCAAACTCCTACGAGCAGTACTTC CASSISPNSYEQYF
TRBJ1-1 - 15 few TRBV5-5 TGTGCCAGCAGCCCCTTTGGCCGGGGGCTGGCTGAAGCTTTCTTT CASSPFGRGLAEAFF
TRBJ2-1 TRBD1 15 - TRBV19 TGTGCCAGTAGTCGACAGGGGGGAGGGTACAATGAGCAGTTCTTC CASSRQGGGYNEQFF
TRBJ1-3 - 13 - TRBV7-8 TGTGCCAGCAGCTGGGACCGAGGAAACACCATATATTTT CASSWDRGNTIYF
TRBJ1-5 - 14 - TRBV6-2/TRBV6-3 TGTGCCAGCACCCCGAGGGGCGGCGATCAGCCCCAGCATTTT CASTPRGGDQPQHF
TRBJ2-3 - 16 - TRBV4-2 TGTGCCAGCAGCCAAACCACGGTATCTAGCACAGATACGCAGTATTTT CASSQTTVSSTDTQYF
TRBJ2-1 - 13 - TRBV5-4 TGTGCCAGCAGCTTGGCAGATAACAATGAGCAGTTCTTC CASSLADNNEQFF
TRBJ2-2 - 11 once TRBV11-2 TGTGCCAGCAGCTTAAGAGGGGAGCTGTTTTTT CASSLRGELFF